This TCR beta chain was obtained from a study of beta chain features in type 1 diabetes. General study points: Diminished insertions and augmented deletions at VDJ junctions characterized type 1 diabetes patients.

Cells sorted by CD45RO/CCR7/CD25/CD127/CD95/CD27 comprised CD4+ naive, central memory, regulatory and stem cell-like memory cells. All of the isolated RNA was reverse transcribed, so expressed TCRB transcripts were sequenced. Measured with immunoSEQ multiplex PCR; TCRdb has only the in-frame clones, and not every one. This sample has over 300,000 clones; 8% occur once, and the top ten carry approximately 0.44%. Per the germline V gene, CDR1 is KGHSH and CDR2 is LQKENI. V gave up 3 bases and J gave up 2 bases; unmatched junction bases: 8. CDR3 length: 17 amino acids. This clone was picked up a small number of times. What it binds is unknown.

The chain employs TRBV18 and TRBJ2-3, with 10 bases matching TRBD1. Sequencing was performed on central memory CD4+ T cells from blood. The clonotype was recovered from a woman aged 18-29 years in good health. CDR3 loop: CASSPRSGTGATDTQYF. The CDR3 nucleotides read TGTGCCAGCTCACCGCGATCCGGGACAGGGGCCACAGATACGCAGTATTTT.